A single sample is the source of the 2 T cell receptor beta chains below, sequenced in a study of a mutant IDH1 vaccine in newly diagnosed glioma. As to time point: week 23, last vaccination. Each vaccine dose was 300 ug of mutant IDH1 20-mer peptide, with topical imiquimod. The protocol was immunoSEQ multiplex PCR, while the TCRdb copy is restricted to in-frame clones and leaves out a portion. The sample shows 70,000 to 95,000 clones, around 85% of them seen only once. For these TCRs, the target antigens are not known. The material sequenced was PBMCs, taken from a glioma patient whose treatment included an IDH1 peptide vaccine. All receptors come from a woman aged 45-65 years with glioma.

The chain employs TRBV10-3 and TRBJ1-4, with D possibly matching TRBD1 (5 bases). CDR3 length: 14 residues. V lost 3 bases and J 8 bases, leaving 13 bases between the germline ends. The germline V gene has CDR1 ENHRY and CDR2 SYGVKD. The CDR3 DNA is TGTGCCATCAGTGATGGTAGGGGAGACGAAAAACTGTTTTTT. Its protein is CAISDGRGDEKLFF.

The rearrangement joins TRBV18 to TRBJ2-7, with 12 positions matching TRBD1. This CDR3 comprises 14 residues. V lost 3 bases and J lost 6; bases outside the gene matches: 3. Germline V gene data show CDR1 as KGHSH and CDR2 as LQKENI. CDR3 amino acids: CASSPVGQGAEQYF. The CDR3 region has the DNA TGTGCCAGCTCACCGGTGGGACAGGGGGCCGAGCAGTACTTC.